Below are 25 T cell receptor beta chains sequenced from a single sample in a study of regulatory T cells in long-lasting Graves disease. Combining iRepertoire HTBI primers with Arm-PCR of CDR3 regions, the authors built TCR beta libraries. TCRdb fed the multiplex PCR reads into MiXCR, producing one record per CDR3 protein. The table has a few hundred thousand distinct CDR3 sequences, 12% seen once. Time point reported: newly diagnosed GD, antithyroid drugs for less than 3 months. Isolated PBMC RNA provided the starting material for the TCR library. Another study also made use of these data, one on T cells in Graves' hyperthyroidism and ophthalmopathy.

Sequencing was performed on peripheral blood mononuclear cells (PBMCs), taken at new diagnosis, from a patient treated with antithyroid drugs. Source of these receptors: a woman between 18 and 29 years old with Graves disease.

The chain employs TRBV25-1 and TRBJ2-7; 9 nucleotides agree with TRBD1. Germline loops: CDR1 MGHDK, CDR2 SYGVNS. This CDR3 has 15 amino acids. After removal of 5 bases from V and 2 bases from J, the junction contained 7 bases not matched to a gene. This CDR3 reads CASSSHGDRAYEQYF. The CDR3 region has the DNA TGTGCCAGCAGTAGCCACGGGGACAGGGCCTACGAGCAGTACTTC.

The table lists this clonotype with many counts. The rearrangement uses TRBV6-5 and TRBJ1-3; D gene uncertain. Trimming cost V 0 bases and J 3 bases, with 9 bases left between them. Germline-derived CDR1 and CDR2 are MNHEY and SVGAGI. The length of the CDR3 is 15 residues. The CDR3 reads CASSYSWTGGNTIYF. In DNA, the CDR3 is TGTGCCAGCAGTTACTCCTGGACGGGTGGAAACACCATATATTTT.

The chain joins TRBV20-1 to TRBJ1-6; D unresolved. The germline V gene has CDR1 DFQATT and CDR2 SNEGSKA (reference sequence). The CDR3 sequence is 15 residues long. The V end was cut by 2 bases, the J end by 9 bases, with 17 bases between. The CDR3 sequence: CSARSGWTGSSPLHF. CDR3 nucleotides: TGCAGTGCTAGATCGGGGTGGACGGGGAGTTCACCCCTCCACTTT.

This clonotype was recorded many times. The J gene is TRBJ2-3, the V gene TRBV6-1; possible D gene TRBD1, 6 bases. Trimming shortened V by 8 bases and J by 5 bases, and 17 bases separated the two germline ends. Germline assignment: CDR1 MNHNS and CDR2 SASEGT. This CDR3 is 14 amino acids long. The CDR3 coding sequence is TGTGCCAGCTGCATCAGGGGCGGTAAAGATACGCAGTATTTT. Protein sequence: CASCIRGGKDTQYF.

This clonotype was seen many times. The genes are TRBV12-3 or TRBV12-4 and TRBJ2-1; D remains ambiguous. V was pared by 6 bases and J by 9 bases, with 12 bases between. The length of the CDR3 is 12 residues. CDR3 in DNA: TGTGCCAGCAGCCCGCCAACTGGTGAGCAGTTCTTC. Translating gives CASSPPTGEQFF.

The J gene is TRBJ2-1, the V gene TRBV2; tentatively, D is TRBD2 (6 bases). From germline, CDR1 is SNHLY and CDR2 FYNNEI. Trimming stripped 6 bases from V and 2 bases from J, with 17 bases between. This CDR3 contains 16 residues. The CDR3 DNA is TGTGCCAGCAGCCTCCGGCTCGGCGGGGCCTACAATGAGCAGTTCTTC. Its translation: CASSLRLGGAYNEQFF.

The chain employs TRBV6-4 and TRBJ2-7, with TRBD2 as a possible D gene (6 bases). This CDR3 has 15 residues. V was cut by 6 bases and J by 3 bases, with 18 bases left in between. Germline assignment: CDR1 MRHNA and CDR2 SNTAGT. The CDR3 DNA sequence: TGTGCCAGCAGGGGGGGATGGCAGTATGACTACGAGCAGTACGTC. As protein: CASRGGWQYDYEQYV.

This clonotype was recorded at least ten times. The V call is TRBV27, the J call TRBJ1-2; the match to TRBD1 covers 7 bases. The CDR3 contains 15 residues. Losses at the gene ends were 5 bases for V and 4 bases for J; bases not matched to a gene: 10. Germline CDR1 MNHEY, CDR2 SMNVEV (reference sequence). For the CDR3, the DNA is TGTGCCAGCAGTCCACGACCGGGACAGTTCTATGGCTACACCTTC. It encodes CASSPRPGQFYGYTF.

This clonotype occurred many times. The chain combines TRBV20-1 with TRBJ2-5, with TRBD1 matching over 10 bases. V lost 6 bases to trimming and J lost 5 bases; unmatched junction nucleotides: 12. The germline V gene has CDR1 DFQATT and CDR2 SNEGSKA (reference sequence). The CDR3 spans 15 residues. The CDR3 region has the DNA TGCAGTGCCCTTCCTCAGACAGGGGGCTTTGAGACCCAGTACTTC. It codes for CSALPQTGGFETQYF.

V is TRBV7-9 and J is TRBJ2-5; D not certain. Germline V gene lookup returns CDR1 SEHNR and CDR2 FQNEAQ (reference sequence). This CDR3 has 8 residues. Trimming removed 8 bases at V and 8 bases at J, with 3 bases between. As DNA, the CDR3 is TGTGCCAGCGGTACCCAGTACTTC. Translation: CASGTQYF. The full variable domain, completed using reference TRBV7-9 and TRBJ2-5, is DTGVSQNPRHKITKRGQNVTFRCDPISEHNRLYWYRQTLGQGPEFLTYFQNEAQLEKSRLLSDRFSAERPKGSFSTLEIQRTEQGDSAMYLCASGTQYFGPGTRLLVL.

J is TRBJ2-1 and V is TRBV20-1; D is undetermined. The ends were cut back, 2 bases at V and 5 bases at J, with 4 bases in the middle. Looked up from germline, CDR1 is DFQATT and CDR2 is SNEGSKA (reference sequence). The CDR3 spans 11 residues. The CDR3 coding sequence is TGCAGTGCTAGAATGGACAATGAGCAGTTCTTC. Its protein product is CSARMDNEQFF.

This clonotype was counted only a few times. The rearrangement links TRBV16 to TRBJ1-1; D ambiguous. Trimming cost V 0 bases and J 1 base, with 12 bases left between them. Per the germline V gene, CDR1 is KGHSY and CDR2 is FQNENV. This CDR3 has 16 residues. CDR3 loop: CASSQSTPVSNTEAFF. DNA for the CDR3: TGTGCCAGCAGCCAATCGACGCCCGTTTCGAACACTGAAGCTTTCTTT.

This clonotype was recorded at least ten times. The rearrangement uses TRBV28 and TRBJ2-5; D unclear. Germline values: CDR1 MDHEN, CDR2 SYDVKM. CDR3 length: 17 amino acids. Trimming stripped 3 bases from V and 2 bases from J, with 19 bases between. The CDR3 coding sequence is TGTGCCAGCAGTTTTGGTGACGGGTGGGTGGGACAAGAGACCCAGTACTTC. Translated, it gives CASSFGDGWVGQETQYF.

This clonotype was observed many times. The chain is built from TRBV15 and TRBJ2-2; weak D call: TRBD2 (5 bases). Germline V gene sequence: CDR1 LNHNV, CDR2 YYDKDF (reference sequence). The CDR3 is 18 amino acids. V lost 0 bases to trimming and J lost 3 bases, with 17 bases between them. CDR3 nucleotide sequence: TGTGCCACCAGCAGAGATCGGTACCTCCTAGCCTACACCGGGGAGCTGTTTTTT. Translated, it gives CATSRDRYLLAYTGELFF.

The CDR3 bases are TGTGCCAGCAGCGAGGACAGAGGCTACGAGCAGTACGTC. Encoded protein: CASSEDRGYEQYV. The rearrangement uses TRBV6-1 and TRBJ2-7; D possibly corresponds to TRBD1 (6 bases). This CDR3 region has 13 residues. Germline CDR1 is MNHNS and CDR2 is SASEGT. Trimming left V 6 bases short and J 3 bases short, with 12 bases between.

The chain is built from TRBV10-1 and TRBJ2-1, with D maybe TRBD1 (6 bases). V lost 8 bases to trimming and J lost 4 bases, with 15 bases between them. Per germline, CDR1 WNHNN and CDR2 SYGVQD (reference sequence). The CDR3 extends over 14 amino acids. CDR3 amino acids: CASSELDRYNEQFF. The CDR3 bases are TGCGCCAGCTCAGAACTTGACAGGTACAATGAGCAGTTCTTC.

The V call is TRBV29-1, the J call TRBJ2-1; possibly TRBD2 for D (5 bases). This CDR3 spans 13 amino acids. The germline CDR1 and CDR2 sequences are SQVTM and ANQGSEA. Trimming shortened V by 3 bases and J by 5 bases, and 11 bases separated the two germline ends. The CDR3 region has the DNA TGCAGCGTTGAGTTAGCGAACCACAATGAGCAGTTCTTC. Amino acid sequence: CSVELANHNEQFF.

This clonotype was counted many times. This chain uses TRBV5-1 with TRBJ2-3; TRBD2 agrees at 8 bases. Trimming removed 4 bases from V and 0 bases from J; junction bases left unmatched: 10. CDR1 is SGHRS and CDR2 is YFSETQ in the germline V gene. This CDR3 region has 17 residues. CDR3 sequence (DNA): TGCGCCAGCAGCCCGGACGGAACTAGCGGAAGCACAGATACGCAGTATTTT. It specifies CASSPDGTSGSTDTQYF.

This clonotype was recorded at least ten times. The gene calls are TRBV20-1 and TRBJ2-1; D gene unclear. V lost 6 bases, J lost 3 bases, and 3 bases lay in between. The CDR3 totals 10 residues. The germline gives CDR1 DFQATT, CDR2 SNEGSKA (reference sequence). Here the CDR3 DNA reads TGCAGTGCGGGCTACAATGAGCAGTTCTTC. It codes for CSAGYNEQFF.

The CDR3 region has the DNA TGTGCCAGCTCACCACGACAGGGGGCTCGAGTTAATTCACCCCTCCACTTT. It encodes CASSPRQGARVNSPLHF. This rearrangement joins TRBV18 to TRBJ1-6; TRBD1 aligns across 10 bases. The length of the CDR3 is 17 residues. The ends lost 1 base at V and 6 bases at J; junction bases unmatched: 6. Germline CDR1 reads KGHSH; CDR2 reads LQKENI.

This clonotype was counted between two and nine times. CDR3 protein: CASSPVEGSYEQYF. DNA of the CDR3: TGTGCCAGCAGCCCCGTCGAGGGCTCCTACGAGCAGTACTTC. The chain recombines TRBV7-6 with TRBJ2-7; TRBD2 might be the D (5 bases). Germline V gives CDR1 SGHVS, CDR2 FNYEAQ. CDR3 size: 14 residues. The V end was cut by 5 bases, the J end by 0 bases, with 11 bases between.

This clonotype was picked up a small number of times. The CDR3 loop reads CASSQYEGISYNEQFF. CDR3 bases: TGCGCCAGCAGCCAGTATGAGGGAATCTCCTACAATGAGCAGTTCTTC. J is TRBJ2-1 and V is TRBV4-1, with D perhaps TRBD2 (5 bases). The germline V gene encodes CDR1 MGHRA and CDR2 YSYEKL. Trimming stripped 3 bases from V and 0 bases from J, with 12 bases between. The CDR3 length is 16 residues.

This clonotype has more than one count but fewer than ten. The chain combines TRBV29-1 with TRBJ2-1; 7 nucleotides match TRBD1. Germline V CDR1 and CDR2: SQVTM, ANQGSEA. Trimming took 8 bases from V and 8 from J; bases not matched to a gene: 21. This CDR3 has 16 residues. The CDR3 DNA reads TGCAGCTATCAGGGGCTGACAGGGCCGTTAGGGGATGAGCAGTTCTTC. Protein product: CSYQGLTGPLGDEQFF.

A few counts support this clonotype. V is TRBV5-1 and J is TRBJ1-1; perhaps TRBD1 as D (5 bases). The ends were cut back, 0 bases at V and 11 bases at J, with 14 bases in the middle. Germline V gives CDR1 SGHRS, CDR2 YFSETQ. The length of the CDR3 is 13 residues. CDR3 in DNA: TGCGCCAGCAGCTTGGACAGGCCTCCGGTTGCTTTCTTT. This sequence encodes CASSLDRPPVAFF.

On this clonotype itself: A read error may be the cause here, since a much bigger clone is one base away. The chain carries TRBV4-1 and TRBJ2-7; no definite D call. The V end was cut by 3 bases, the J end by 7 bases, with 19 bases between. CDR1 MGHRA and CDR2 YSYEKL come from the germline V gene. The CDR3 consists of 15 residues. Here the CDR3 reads CASSHVTSEFEEQYV. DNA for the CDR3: TGCGCCAGCAGCCATGTCACGTCGGAGTTTGAGGAGCAGTACGTC.